This T cell receptor (beta chain) was sequenced during a study of spatial heterogeneity in lung cancer. Regarding time point: sample taken at primary tumor resection. This clonotype was observed at least ten times. In germline, CDR1 is SNHLY, CDR2 FYNNEI. V was clipped by 1 base and J by 4 bases, with 11 bases between them. This CDR3 comprises 15 residues. TCRdb processed the 5' RACE reads anew with MiXCR; each CDR3 protein has one entry. The table shows 6,500 to 8,500 distinct CDR3 sequences, with 9.7% occurring only once. This rearrangement joins TRBV2 to TRBJ2-1; D might be TRBD2 (7 bases). The clonotype was recovered from a male donor with early-stage non-small cell lung cancer. The material sequenced was normal lung tissue next to the tumor, taken at surgery. The CDR3 region is CASSEGGGHYNEQFF. The CDR3 coding sequence is TGTGCCAGCAGTGAAGGCGGGGGCCATTACAATGAGCAGTTCTTC.